The rows below give T cell receptor beta chains drawn from one sample of a study of shared clonotypes between healthy human individuals. Measured with immunoSEQ multiplex PCR; TCRdb has only the in-frame clones, and not every one. The sample contains 750,000 to 1,000,000 clones, approximately 92% of which appear only once. The sample comprised naive CD8+ T cells sorted from blood. These receptor sequences come from a man younger than 45 in good health. The conserved cysteine and the conserved F or W are not part of the CDR3 here.

v_gene	CDR3aa
TRBV27	ASSFLAGVETQY
TRBV29-1	SVEADTQY
TRBV7-8	ASSLAPLGWDMNTEAF
TRBV9	ASSVEAGGYNEQF
TRBV2	ASRGSGQETQY
TRBV10-3	ATLNLLAGAGAGELF
TRBV7-9	ASSWGVRVSGETQY
TRBV6-1	ASSETLGLAGTYEQY
TRBV7-8	ASSLAFGDYGRDGDEQF
TRBV15	ATSRDRITGANVLT
TRBV6-5	ASTLLAGSYNEQF
TRBV27	ASSPGLAGIHYEQY
TRBV7-9	ASSLLKDLWMNTEAF
TRBV30	AWSDPADTQY
TRBV5-1	ASSLGWGKEGYT
TRBV14	ASSRGGLSSYNEQF
TRBV27	ASSLTPAGTIQY
TRBV11-2	ASSSRPGLGYEQY
TRBV11-3	ASSEMMNTEAF
TRBV4-3	ASSPRLARAYEQY
TRBV2	ASSAGRTGPGELF
TRBV11-2	ASSRTGTDEQY
TRBV14	ASSQFRGKGIPEAF
TRBV13	ASSLPAYNEQF
TRBV10-3	AITSGNEQF
TRBV9	ASSVGSGSSYEQY
TRBV28	ASIERSTDTQY
TRBV30	AWEQLNTEAF